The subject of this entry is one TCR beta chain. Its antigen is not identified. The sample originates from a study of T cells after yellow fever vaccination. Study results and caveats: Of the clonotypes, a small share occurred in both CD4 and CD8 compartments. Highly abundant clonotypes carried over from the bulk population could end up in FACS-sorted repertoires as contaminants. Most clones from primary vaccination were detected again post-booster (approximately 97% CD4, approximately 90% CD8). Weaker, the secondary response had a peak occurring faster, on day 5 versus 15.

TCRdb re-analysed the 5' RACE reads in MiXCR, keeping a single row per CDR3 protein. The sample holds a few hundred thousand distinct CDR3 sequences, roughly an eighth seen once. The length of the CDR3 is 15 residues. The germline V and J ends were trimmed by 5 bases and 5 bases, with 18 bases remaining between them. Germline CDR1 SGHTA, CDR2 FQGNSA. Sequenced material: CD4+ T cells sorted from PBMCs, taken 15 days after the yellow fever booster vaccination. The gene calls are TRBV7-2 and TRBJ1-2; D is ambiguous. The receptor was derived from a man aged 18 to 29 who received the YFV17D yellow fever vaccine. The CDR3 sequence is CASSIRPGIGYGYTF. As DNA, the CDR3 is TGTGCCAGCAGCATCCGCCCAGGTATAGGGTATGGCTACACCTTC.